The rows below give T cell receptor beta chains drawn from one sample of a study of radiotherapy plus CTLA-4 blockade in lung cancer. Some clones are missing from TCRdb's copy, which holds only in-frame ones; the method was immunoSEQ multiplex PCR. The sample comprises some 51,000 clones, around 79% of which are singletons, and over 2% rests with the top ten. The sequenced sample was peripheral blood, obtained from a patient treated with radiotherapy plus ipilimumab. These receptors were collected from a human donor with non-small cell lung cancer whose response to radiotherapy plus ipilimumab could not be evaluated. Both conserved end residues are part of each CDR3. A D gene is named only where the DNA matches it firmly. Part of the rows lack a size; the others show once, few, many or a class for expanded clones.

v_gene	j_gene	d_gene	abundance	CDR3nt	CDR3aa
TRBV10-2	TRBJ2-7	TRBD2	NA	TGCGCCAGCAGAGGACTAGCGGGAGGTGTATACGAGCAGTACTTC	CASRGLAGGVYEQYF
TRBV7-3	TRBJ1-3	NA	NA	TGTGCCAGCAGCCCCGGGGGGTGGGCGAACACCATATATTTT	CASSPGGWANTIYF
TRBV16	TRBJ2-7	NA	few	TGTGCCAGCAGCCACCCCGTGACAGTCACCTACGAGCAGTACTTC	CASSHPVTVTYEQYF
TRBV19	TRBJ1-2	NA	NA	TGTGCCACCTCCCAGACAGGAAACTATGGCTACACCTTC	CATSQTGNYGYTF
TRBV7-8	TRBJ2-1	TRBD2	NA	TGTGCCAGCCGAGGCGGGGGGGTCTCCTACAATGAGCAGTTCTTC	CASRGGGVSYNEQFF
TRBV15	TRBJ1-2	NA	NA	TGTGCCACCAGCAGAAGGACAAGTGAGCACTATGGCTACACCTTC	CATSRRTSEHYGYTF
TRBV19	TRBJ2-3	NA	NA	TGTGCCAGTAGTATGGGTTGGACAAACACAGATACGCAGTATTTT	CASSMGWTNTDTQYF
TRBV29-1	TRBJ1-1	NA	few	TGCAGCGTTGGACAGGTGGGGACTGAAGCTTTCTTT	CSVGQVGTEAFF
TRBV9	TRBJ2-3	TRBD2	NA	TGTGCCAGCAGCGTAGCGGCGGGGGGGCCAGATACGCAGTATTTT	CASSVAAGGPDTQYF
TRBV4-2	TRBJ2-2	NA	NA	TGTGCCAGCAGCGAGAGGAACACGGGTAACACCGGGGAGCTGTTTTTT	CASSERNTGNTGELFF
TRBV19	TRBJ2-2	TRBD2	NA	TGTGCCAGTAGTACTCCCCGGACTACTAGCGATCTGGATACCGGGGAGCTGTTTTTT	CASSTPRTTSDLDTGELFF
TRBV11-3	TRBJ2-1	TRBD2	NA	TGTGCCAGCAGCTTAGGAGCGCTAGCGGGAGGGCCTAGGGATGAGCAGTTCTTC	CASSLGALAGGPRDEQFF
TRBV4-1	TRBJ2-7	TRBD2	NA	TGCGCCAGCAGCCAAACCGCAGAGGGAGGGCTCGAGCAGTACTTC	CASSQTAEGGLEQYF
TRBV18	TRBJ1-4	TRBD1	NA	TGTGCCAGCTCCGGGACAGGGGGATTGGAACTGTTTTTT	CASSGTGGLELFF
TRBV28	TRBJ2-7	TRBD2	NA	TGTGCCAGCAGGGATACTAGCGGTGCCTTCTACGAGCAGTACTTC	CASRDTSGAFYEQYF